The 22 T cell receptor beta chains listed next were all sequenced from one sample in a study of blood T cells in healthy people across ages. Using a J-beta primer mix together with a sample-barcoded 5' primer, a second PCR was run for roughly 7 to 12 cycles. TCRdb independently ran MiXCR on the 5' RACE reads; one entry per CDR3 protein. The sample has about 720,000 distinct CDR3 sequences; approximately 21% are singletons. Sequenced sample: blood. The receptors were sampled from a man in his 70s in good health.

This clonotype has at least ten counts. The rearrangement links TRBV7-8 to TRBJ1-2; D is undetermined. CDR1 and CDR2 from the germline V gene are SGHVS and FQNEAQ. The ends were cut back, 1 base at V and 4 bases at J, with 10 bases in the middle. The CDR3 runs to 14 residues. The CDR3 nucleotides are TGTGCCAGCAGCTTAGAGGAAGCCACCTATGGCTACACCTTC. It specifies CASSLEEATYGYTF.

The V call is TRBV10-3, the J call TRBJ2-1; no clear D gene. CDR1 is ENHRY, CDR2 SYGVKD, per germline. The CDR3 runs 12 residues. V lost 3 bases and J 8 bases, leaving 8 bases between the germline ends. In DNA, the CDR3 is TGTGCCATCAGTGAAGCAAGCGATGAGCAGTTCTTC. This gives the protein CAISEASDEQFF.

The chain has TRBV5-1 and TRBJ1-2; 7 bases map to TRBD1. The V gene's germline CDR1 is SGHRS and CDR2 YFSETQ. The CDR3 length is 15 residues. J was trimmed by 8 bases and V by 4 bases; bases with no gene match: 14. In DNA form, the CDR3 reads TGCGCCAGCAGCGCCCTACCGACAGGGCTTAGGGGCTACACCTTC. It encodes CASSALPTGLRGYTF.

This clonotype was recorded a few times. The chain uses TRBV10-3 and TRBJ2-7, with a possible D match to TRBD1 (6 bases). Germline assignment: CDR1 ENHRY and CDR2 SYGVKD. Trimming pared 6 bases from V and 0 bases from J, leaving 15 bases between. This CDR3 has 15 residues. The CDR3 DNA sequence: TGTGCCATCAGCTTACAGGGTACGGCCTCCTACGAGCAGTACTTC. Its translation: CAISLQGTASYEQYF.

CDR3 loop: CSVETATYEQYF. The CDR3 nucleotides read TGCAGCGTGGAGACAGCGACCTACGAGCAGTACTTC. The chain has TRBV29-1 and TRBJ2-1; possible D gene TRBD1, 5 bases. The end of the DNA aligns better with TRBJ2-7, so the J call may be wrong. Germline assignment: CDR1 SQVTM and CDR2 ANQGSEA. This CDR3 region has 12 residues.

The chain couples TRBV11-2 to TRBJ2-7, with 7 bases that match TRBD1. Per germline, CDR1 SGHAT and CDR2 FQNNGV. Trimming removed 1 base from V and 7 bases from J; junction bases left unmatched: 7. This CDR3 contains 14 residues. The CDR3 DNA reads as TGTGCCAGCAGCTTAGTTTGGACGGACAGGGAGCAGTACTTC. Its translation: CASSLVWTDREQYF.

This clonotype was counted at least ten times. This chain connects TRBV29-1 to TRBJ2-5; D uncertain. Germline V gene sequence: CDR1 SQVTM, CDR2 ANQGSEA. Trimming left V 2 bases short and J 4 bases short, with 5 bases between. This CDR3 has 11 residues. The CDR3 region is CSVEFGETQYF. CDR3 nucleotides: TGCAGCGTTGAATTTGGAGAGACCCAGTACTTC.

The chain has TRBV5-4 and TRBJ2-7; the D gene could be TRBD1 or TRBD2 (5 bases each). CDR3 size: 15 residues. Trimming took off 4 bases at V and 1 base at J, with 15 bases between the two ends. From germline, CDR1 is SGHNT and CDR2 YYREEE (reference sequence). The CDR3 loop reads CASSRAGTASYEQYF. As DNA, the CDR3 is TGTGCCAGCAGCAGAGCCGGGACCGCATCCTACGAGCAGTACTTC.

This clonotype was counted a few times. The chain uses TRBV12-3 or TRBV12-4 and TRBJ2-3; TRBD1 is a possible D gene (6 bases). CDR3 length: 15 residues. Trimming removed 2 bases from V and 2 bases from J, with 11 bases in between. The CDR3 DNA sequence: TGTGCCAGCAGTTTACCGGGACACCTCACAGATACGCAGTATTTT. Protein sequence: CASSLPGHLTDTQYF.

In this sample, this clonotype turned up many times. The chain recombines TRBV20-1 with TRBJ2-2, with a weak D call TRBD2 (5 bases). There are 17 residues in the CDR3. The germline V and J ends were trimmed by 2 bases and 4 bases, with 20 bases remaining between them. Germline lookup yields CDR1 DFQATT and CDR2 SNEGSKA (reference sequence). The CDR3, as DNA: TGCAGTGCTAGAATGGCTATCTGGGAGAAGGGCACCGGGGAGCTGTTTTTT. Amino acid sequence: CSARMAIWEKGTGELFF.

This rearrangement joins TRBV4-1 to TRBJ2-5, with D possibly being TRBD1 (6 bases). The J call may be mistaken, given a closer DNA end match to TRBJ2-1. The CDR3 is 15 amino acids. Germline CDR1 and CDR2: MGHRA and YSYEKL. The CDR3 DNA is TGCGCCAGCAGCCAAGATAGGGGGTTCGGGTATGAGCAGTTCTTC. Residues: CASSQDRGFGYEQFF.

This clonotype was counted a few times. The rearrangement joins TRBV28 to TRBJ1-5; D gene ambiguous. Germline values: CDR1 MDHEN, CDR2 SYDVKM. V lost 6 bases and J 1 base, leaving 10 bases between the germline ends. CDR3 length: 14 residues. The CDR3: CASRWGASNQPQHF. CDR3 DNA sequence: TGTGCCAGCAGATGGGGTGCAAGCAATCAGCCCCAGCATTTT.

The chain is built from TRBV6-6 and TRBJ1-1, with D tentatively TRBD1 (5 bases). The CDR3 extends over 13 amino acids. Germline assignment: CDR1 MNHNY and CDR2 SVGAGI (reference sequence). The ends were cut back, 2 bases at V and 4 bases at J, with 8 bases in the middle. CDR3 nucleotides: TGTGCCAGCAGTTACGGGACCCCCACTGAAGCTTTCTTT. Translating gives CASSYGTPTEAFF.

The rearrangement uses TRBV24-1 and TRBJ1-3, with TRBD1 identical over 11 bases. The CDR3 runs to 16 residues. The J segment lost 2 bases and the V segment lost 4 bases, leaving 3 bases of the junction unmatched. CDR1 and CDR2 from the germline V gene are KGHDR and SFDVKD. The CDR3, as DNA: TGTGCCACCAGTGAAGGACAGGGGGCGGCTGGAAACACCATATATTTT. It specifies CATSEGQGAAGNTIYF.

This clonotype was counted a few times. A junction end diverges from the germline sequence, so it may reflect a read error. This chain uses TRBV13 with TRBJ2-5; 12 nucleotides agree with TRBD2. This CDR3 is built from 14 residues. Germline CDR1 PRHDT, CDR2 FYEKMQ (reference sequence). The CDR3 loop reads CASSLGASGGARFF. The CDR3 nucleotides read TGTGCCAGCAGCTTAGGGGCTAGCGGGGGGGCTCGGTTCTTC.

In regard to this clonotype: It may be a read error: a sequence one base away is much more abundant. V gene TRBV13 combines with J gene TRBJ2-4; TRBD2 matches 8 bases. V gave up 7 bases and J gave up 1 base; unmatched junction bases: 12. Germline V CDR1 and CDR2: PRHDT, FYEKMQ (reference sequence). This CDR3 has 17 amino acids. In DNA, the CDR3 is TGTGCCAGCACCTATCCCCAAGCGGGAGACGCCAAAAACATTCAGTACTTC. This sequence encodes CASTYPQAGDAKNIQYF.

V usage is TRBV12-3 or TRBV12-4 and J usage is TRBJ1-2; TRBD1 might be the D (6 bases). The CDR3 contains 13 residues. V dropped 6 bases and J dropped 8 bases, with 16 bases sitting between them. CDR3 sequence reads: CASRPAGAGGYTF. The CDR3 coding sequence is TGTGCCAGCAGACCGGCAGGGGCGGGCGGCTACACCTTC.

The V gene is TRBV28, the J gene TRBJ2-7, with TRBD1 matching over 9 bases. The J call may be mistaken, given a closer DNA end match to TRBJ2-5. Germline CDR1 reads MDHEN; CDR2 reads SYDVKM. This CDR3 region has 16 residues. This CDR3 reads CASSLDRGEGQETQYF. CDR3 nucleotide sequence: TGTGCCAGCAGTTTGGACAGGGGAGAGGGTCAAGAGACCCAGTACTTC.

This clonotype was observed a handful of times. This chain links TRBV7-7 with TRBJ2-2; D unresolved. This CDR3 comprises 15 residues. The germline V and J ends were trimmed by 3 bases and 5 bases, with 13 bases remaining between them. CDR1 and CDR2 from the germline V gene are SSHAT and FNYEAQ (reference sequence). DNA of the CDR3: TGTGCCAGCAGCTTTTCGGGCCCGGGTACCGGGGAGCTGTTTTTT. Protein product: CASSFSGPGTGELFF.

This chain links TRBV18 with TRBJ2-3; D is perhaps TRBD2 (5 bases). This CDR3 spans 17 amino acids. Trimming stripped 1 base from V and 4 bases from J, with 18 bases between. CDR1 KGHSH and CDR2 LQKENI come from the germline V gene. CDR3 in DNA: TGTGCCAGCTCACCACTTAGCGCCTCTAACGGCGCAGATACGCAGTATTTT. It translates to CASSPLSASNGADTQYF.

The V gene is TRBV7-9, the J gene TRBJ1-5, with 9 bases lining up with TRBD1. Germline V gives CDR1 SEHNR, CDR2 FQNEAQ (reference sequence). Trimming removed 5 bases from V and 3 bases from J; junction bases left unmatched: 2. The CDR3 contains 14 residues. CDR3 sequence reads: CASSRTGDNQPQHF. The DNA of the CDR3 is TGTGCCAGCAGCCGGACAGGGGACAATCAGCCCCAGCATTTT.

This sequence joins TRBV12-3 or TRBV12-4 and TRBJ2-7, with TRBD2 as a possible D gene (6 bases). V lost 3 bases, J lost 2 bases, and 11 bases lay in between. This CDR3 contains 14 residues. The chain's CDR3 is CASSFSGLPYEQYF. The CDR3 region has the DNA TGTGCCAGCAGTTTTTCGGGACTCCCCTACGAGCAGTACTTC.